The rows below give T cell receptor beta chains drawn from one sample of a study of T cell responses to AZD1222 COVID-19 vaccine. Sequencing used immunoSEQ multiplex PCR; TCRdb keeps in-frame clones, though not all of them. The repertoire includes about 150,000 clones, approximately 90% of them detected once, and 5% sits in the top ten. Material: peripheral blood, obtained on day 0 of AZD1222 vaccination. All receptors come from an adult in good health. Each CDR3 is given with its conserved first and last residue.

V | length | CDR3
TRBV19 | 17 | CASSIVAGTAITHGYTF
TRBV30 | 12 | CAWKRQYNEQFF
TRBV11-3 | 15 | CASSLGTTNTGELFF
TRBV19 | 12 | CASAEGENTQYF
TRBV4-1 | 17 | CASSQEGGGPTNEKLFF
TRBV7-9 | 16 | CASSPKGGGSAYEQYF
TRBV28 | 15 | CASSLRTSGRYEQYF
TRBV4-1 | 15 | CASSTGVDQMDEQFF
TRBV7-2 | 15 | CASSLARTGLGEAFF
TRBV19 | 13 | CASMRESGNTIYF
TRBV18 | 13 | CASSPPTTDTQYF
TRBV14 | 13 | CASSPGTNYGYTF